These 23 T cell receptor beta chains originate from one sample sequenced in a study of T-cell memory formation after mild COVID-19 (dated by TCRdb to the early 2020s). The receptor library was made with 5' RACE. The instrument was an Illumina NovaSeq 6000. TCRdb trimmed the raw reads at Q25, called clones with MiXCR and kept productive beta chains. Rows with one shared CDR3 protein collapse into an entry with the most common genes and DNA. The sample table shows roughly 620,000 distinct CDR3 sequences, and under 20% are seen once. 12% of the sample belongs to the ten largest clones. The sequenced sample was PBMCs or a T cell subset sorted from them (not recorded which). The receptors here all came from an adult woman who had mild COVID-19 (a few samples of this study predate the infection). The sample titles of this study are shuffled in the database, so cell type and time point are left out; the donor was told from shared clones.

The CDR3 sequence is CASSQAGRTEAFF. The CDR3 DNA reads TGCGCCAGCAGCCAAGCAGGTAGGACTGAAGCTTTCTTT. The chain combines TRBV4-1 with TRBJ1-1; D is uncertain. Germline V gene lookup returns CDR1 MGHRA and CDR2 YSYEKL. This CDR3 contains 13 residues. V lost 1 base and J 5 bases, leaving 8 bases between the germline ends.

This clonotype was seen more than once but under ten times. The rearrangement links TRBV4-2 to TRBJ2-5, with TRBD2 matching 12 bases. CDR1 and CDR2 (germline): LGHNA, YNFKEQ. Unmatched junction bases numbered 2, after V lost 1 base and J lost 2 bases. The CDR3 extends over 16 amino acids. The CDR3 region is CASSQGGLAGQETQYF. As DNA, the CDR3 is TGTGCCAGCAGCCAAGGTGGACTAGCGGGACAAGAGACCCAGTACTTC.

This clonotype was seen more than once but under ten times. The rearrangement links TRBV5-1 to TRBJ1-1; D possibly corresponds to TRBD1 (5 bases). CDR1 and CDR2 from the germline V gene are SGHRS and YFSETQ. The CDR3 length is 15 residues. V was trimmed by 2 bases and J by 1 base, leaving 12 bases between them. The CDR3 sequence is CASSFKRGTNTEAFF. Here the CDR3 DNA reads TGCGCCAGCAGCTTCAAAAGGGGCACGAACACTGAAGCTTTCTTT. Based on the CDR3 plus reference TRBV5-1 and TRBJ1-1, the full variable domain is KAGVTQTPRYLIKTRGQQVTLSCSPISGHRSVSWYQQTPGQGLQFLFEYFSETQRNKGNFPGRFSGRQFSNSRSEMNVSTLELGDSALYLCASSFKRGTNTEAFFGQGTRLTVV.

The chain recombines TRBV3-1 with TRBJ2-5; D is perhaps TRBD1 or TRBD2 (5 bases each). This CDR3 is built from 14 residues. Germline V gene lookup returns CDR1 LGHDT and CDR2 YNNKEL (reference sequence). Deletions cut 3 bases from V and 2 bases from J, with 10 bases between. The CDR3 sequence: CASSHRDGQETQYF. CDR3 DNA: TGTGCCAGCAGCCACCGGGACGGGCAAGAGACCCAGTACTTC.

The V call is TRBV12-3 or TRBV12-4, the J call TRBJ2-7, with TRBD1 matching 8 bases. The CDR3 sequence is 14 residues long. V lost 7 bases and J lost 6; bases outside the gene matches: 11. The CDR3 spells CASTHKDRAGEQYF. In nucleotides, the CDR3 is TGTGCCAGCACCCATAAGGACAGGGCGGGCGAGCAGTACTTC.

The rearrangement joins TRBV7-3 to TRBJ1-1; D is perhaps TRBD1 (6 bases). The ends were cut back, 4 bases at V and 3 bases at J, with 18 bases in the middle. CDR1 and CDR2 (germline): SGHTA, FQGTGA. CDR3 size: 16 residues. CDR3 DNA sequence: TGTGCCAGCAGCTCCCAAGGAGGGGGTAGGGACACTGAAGCTTTCTTT. Translation: CASSSQGGGRDTEAFF.

This clonotype was recorded many times. The chain has TRBV25-1 and TRBJ2-7, with D unclear. Germline CDR1 is MGHDK and CDR2 is SYGVNS. The V end lost 4 bases, the J end lost 3 bases, and 4 bases lay between the germline ends. The CDR3 loop spans 11 amino acids. The DNA of the CDR3 is TGTGCCAGCAGTGCCCTCTACGAGCAGTACTTC. Protein: CASSALYEQYF.

The V and J genes are TRBV20-1 and TRBJ2-1, with 10 bases that match TRBD2. This CDR3 spans 14 amino acids. Trimming took 6 bases from V and 3 from J; bases not matched to a gene: 5. Germline CDR1 is DFQATT and CDR2 is SNEGSKA (reference sequence). The CDR3 DNA is TGCAGTGCCAAAAGCGGGAGGGACTACAATGAGCAGTTCTTC. Protein: CSAKSGRDYNEQFF.

The rearrangement joins TRBV3-1 to TRBJ2-5; 10 positions agree with TRBD2. Germline V CDR1 and CDR2: LGHDT, YNNKEL (reference sequence). The trim removed 4 bases at V and 1 base at J, leaving 6 bases unmatched. The CDR3 loop spans 16 amino acids. CDR3 sequence (DNA): TGTGCCAGCAGCCGTCGGACTAGCGGTCCCCAAGAGACCCAGTACTTC. Translation: CASSRRTSGPQETQYF.

V gene TRBV27 combines with J gene TRBJ2-7; a possible D gene is TRBD2 (6 bases). V lost 2 bases to trimming and J lost 2 bases, with 19 bases between them. CDR3 length equals 17 residues. The V gene's germline CDR1 is MNHEY and CDR2 SMNVEV (reference sequence). CDR3 sequence (DNA): TGTGCCAGCAGTTTAGCCCCACAAAGCGGGCTCACCTACGAGCAGTACTTC. Translation: CASSLAPQSGLTYEQYF.

This clonotype came up a few times. This chain uses TRBV29-1 with TRBJ2-7; D uncertain. CDR3 length equals 11 residues. Germline V gene lookup returns CDR1 SQVTM and CDR2 ANQGSEA. The V gene lost 6 bases and the J gene lost 5 bases, with 11 bases spanning the gap. CDR3 in amino acids: CSVPLGNEQYF. The CDR3 DNA follows: TGCAGCGTCCCATTGGGTAACGAGCAGTACTTC.

The chain uses TRBV12-3 or TRBV12-4 and TRBJ2-1; 10 bases map to TRBD2. CDR3 length: 17 residues. The trim removed 5 bases at V and 8 bases at J, leaving 15 bases unmatched. Here the CDR3 DNA reads TGTGCCAGCAGTGACGGACTAGCGGCAAGTTCCGGGGATGAGCAGTTCTTC. As protein: CASSDGLAASSGDEQFF.

This clonotype was found many times. V and J are TRBV7-6 and TRBJ2-7, with 7 bases matching TRBD1. The CDR3 spans 13 residues. V shed 3 bases, J shed 2 bases, and the junction held 1 base outside the gene matches. The germline gives CDR1 SGHVS, CDR2 FNYEAQ. As DNA, the CDR3 is TGTGCCAGCAGCTTCGGGACAGCCTACGAGCAGTACTTC. It codes for CASSFGTAYEQYF.

This clonotype was detected only a few times. The V gene is TRBV7-2, the J gene TRBJ2-7; D is uncertain. V gave up 1 base and J gave up 6 bases, with 13 bases separating them. The CDR3 spans 14 residues. CDR1 is SGHTA, CDR2 FQGNSA, per germline. As DNA, the CDR3 is TGTGCCAGCAGCTTAGAAGTGCAAGATCTCGAGCAGTACTTC. Protein product: CASSLEVQDLEQYF.

The CDR3 nucleotides read TGCAGTGCCCGGGACAGGTTATTAGGCGGCTACACCTTC. It yields the protein CSARDRLLGGYTF. The V gene is TRBV20-1, the J gene TRBJ1-2, with 8 bases fitting TRBD1. The CDR3 totals 13 residues. CDR1 is DFQATT, CDR2 SNEGSKA, per germline (reference sequence). The trim removed 6 bases at V and 8 bases at J, leaving 11 bases unmatched.

The gene calls are TRBV18 and TRBJ1-6; D uncertain. CDR3 length: 14 amino acids. Between the trimmed V and J ends, which lost 6 bases and 9 bases, there was a span of 15 bases. The germline V gene encodes CDR1 KGHSH and CDR2 LQKENI. The chain's CDR3 is CASSPRQEGSPLHF. The DNA of the CDR3 is TGTGCCAGCTCCCCAAGGCAGGAAGGTTCACCCCTCCACTTT.

V and J are TRBV12-3 or TRBV12-4 and TRBJ1-3; D not certain. The ends were cut back, 3 bases at V and 4 bases at J, with 10 bases in the middle. The CDR3 runs to 14 residues. CDR3 DNA sequence: TGTGCCAGCAGTTTTGAGGGTCCCGGAAACACCATATATTTT. Its translation is CASSFEGPGNTIYF.

This sequence joins TRBV12-3 or TRBV12-4 and TRBJ2-6; no clear D. This CDR3 spans 14 amino acids. V shed 3 bases and J shed 0 bases, with 3 bases lying between them. For the CDR3, the DNA is TGTGCCAGCAGTTTCAACTCTGGGGCCAACGTCCTGACTTTC. This sequence encodes CASSFNSGANVLTF.

This clonotype has only a few counts. This chain joins TRBV7-9 and TRBJ2-5; 7 bases match TRBD2. V shed 5 bases, J shed 5 bases, and the junction held 17 bases outside the gene matches. CDR3 length: 17 residues. Germline V gives CDR1 SEHNR, CDR2 FQNEAQ (reference sequence). The CDR3 nucleotides are TGTGCCAGCAGCCCAAACCGGGGACTATCCCGCGGGGAGACCCAGTACTTC. Translating it yields CASSPNRGLSRGETQYF.

The chain combines TRBV7-2 with TRBJ2-6; TRBD1 agrees at 9 bases. There are 17 residues in the CDR3. Germline V gives CDR1 SGHTA, CDR2 FQGNSA. The junction had 6 bases not matched to a gene; V was cut back by 5 bases and J by 1 base. CDR3 bases: TGTGCCAGCAGCGCCCGCGGACAGGGGTCTGGGGCCAACGTCCTGACTTTC. Amino acids: CASSARGQGSGANVLTF.

The V call is TRBV7-3, the J call TRBJ2-2, with D perhaps TRBD2 (5 bases). V was clipped by 5 bases and J by 0 bases, with 16 bases between them. This CDR3 comprises 17 residues. CDR1 and CDR2 (germline): SGHTA, FQGTGA. This CDR3 reads CASSPQIALANTGELFF. The CDR3 DNA reads TGTGCCAGCAGCCCTCAAATTGCACTAGCGAACACCGGGGAGCTGTTTTTT.

The chain carries TRBV5-1 and TRBJ2-4, with D perhaps TRBD2 (6 bases). The CDR3 consists of 15 residues. The germline CDR1 and CDR2 sequences are SGHRS and YFSETQ. Trimming took off 3 bases at V and 2 bases at J, with 12 bases between the two ends. CDR3 amino acids: CASSSGGVTKNIQYF. In DNA, the CDR3 is TGCGCCAGCAGCTCTGGAGGGGTAACCAAAAACATTCAGTACTTC.

The V gene is TRBV29-1, the J gene TRBJ2-1; 14 positions agree with TRBD2. Germline-derived CDR1 and CDR2 are SQVTM and ANQGSEA. V was clipped by 2 bases and J by 0 bases; unmatched bases: 9. This CDR3 has 19 amino acids. The CDR3 loop reads CSVETGLAGGYSSYNEQFF. For the CDR3, the DNA is TGCAGCGTTGAAACCGGACTAGCGGGAGGCTACAGCTCCTACAATGAGCAGTTCTTC.